These T cell receptor beta chains were read from a single sample in a study of T-cell memory formation after mild COVID-19. MiXCR, run by TCRdb on the 5' RACE reads, gives a single entry per CDR3 protein. The sample has roughly 450,000 distinct CDR3 sequences, about a sixth seen once. Sequencing used PBMCs or a T cell subset sorted from them (not recorded which). All receptors come from a man aged 18 to 29 who had mild COVID-19 (a few samples of this study predate the infection). Cell type and time point are not known. The CDR3 runs from the conserved cysteine through the conserved F or W.

V gene	J gene	CDR3 protein
TRBV24-1	TRBJ2-1	CATSDQGQGKNEQFF
TRBV7-2	TRBJ2-2	CASSSRGRTGELFF
TRBV4-3	TRBJ1-6	CASSQEGGDVSPLHF
TRBV28	TRBJ1-2	CASSSFRHTKMGGYTF
TRBV28	TRBJ2-5	CASSPLTSGGRETQYF
TRBV7-2	TRBJ1-2	CASSRDRGANYGYTF
TRBV4-1	TRBJ2-5	CASSQDFSRGETQYF
TRBV20-1	TRBJ1-1	CISQGMGITEAFF
TRBV27	TRBJ2-4	CASSLFFTAKNIQYF
TRBV19	TRBJ1-1	CASRRAVNTEAFF
TRBV11-2	TRBJ2-1	CASSLDRTPVMRVSNEQFF
TRBV9	TRBJ2-2	CASSVGSSFTGELFF
TRBV6-4	TRBJ2-7	CASKGTSPSSYEQYF
TRBV27	TRBJ1-6	CASRRGPGNSPLHF
TRBV5-5	TRBJ2-1	CASSTGTGDYNEQFF
TRBV3-1	TRBJ2-1	CASSQLNGGYNEQFF
TRBV12-3/TRBV12-4	TRBJ2-5	CASSLNFQETQYF
TRBV6-1	TRBJ1-1	CASSGTVNTEAFF
TRBV7-2	TRBJ2-2	CASSFRTGTGAGELFF
TRBV5-5	TRBJ1-2	CASGMTAKIYGYTF
TRBV6-2/TRBV6-3	TRBJ2-4	CASSYLRKGERGGNIQYF
TRBV24-1	TRBJ1-1	CAMYTKVAFF
TRBV3-1	TRBJ1-1	CASSQVLGQGAQDTEAFF
TRBV7-8	TRBJ1-5	CASSLVFGQPQHF
TRBV7-9	TRBJ2-3	CASSSPRTDTQYF
TRBV20-1	TRBJ2-7	CSASRRTGVPEQYF
TRBV4-1	TRBJ2-7	CASSQPPGLEQYF
TRBV4-2	TRBJ1-1	CASSQALFLNTEAFF
TRBV7-2	TRBJ2-3	CASSSERGGTQYF
TRBV18	TRBJ2-3	CASSLGGLPQDTQYF
TRBV7-2	TRBJ2-5	CASSFIPPATEETQYF
TRBV5-1	TRBJ1-2	CASSQTPGTGTYGYTF
TRBV7-2	TRBJ2-7	CASSLGGPNYEQYF
TRBV5-5	TRBJ2-5	CASRPRQASGETQYF
TRBV7-9	TRBJ1-2	CASGPRAGTNYGYTF
TRBV7-9	TRBJ2-7	CASSETEEQYF
TRBV9	TRBJ1-3	CASSVAPTGGVNTIYF
TRBV29-1	TRBJ2-3	CSVENRVGSLDTQYF
TRBV7-9	TRBJ2-5	CASSRGGQETQYF
TRBV12-3/TRBV12-4	TRBJ1-5	CASSLRQGGQPQHF
TRBV20-1	TRBJ1-2	CSARAPDREAYGYTF
TRBV12-3/TRBV12-4	TRBJ2-7	CASRLGPSGAYEQYF
TRBV4-1	TRBJ2-3	CASSQGRGQGRTDTQYF
TRBV20-1	TRBJ2-5	CSAPEGRLQETQYF
TRBV18	TRBJ1-5	CASSLTENQPQHF
TRBV4-1	TRBJ1-2	CASSPTGQGGYGYTF
TRBV6-2/TRBV6-3	TRBJ2-3	CASSAGDPAQYF
TRBV7-2	TRBJ1-1	CASSLWGSDTEAFF
TRBV20-1	TRBJ2-1	CSAPRDRGGEQFF
TRBV6-2/TRBV6-3	TRBJ2-1	CASSRVGLSSYNEQFF
TRBV7-9	TRBJ2-1	CASSLFAGAYNEQFF
TRBV12-3/TRBV12-4	TRBJ2-5	CASSETSGGRETQYF
TRBV7-9	TRBJ2-7	CASSLQGVEQYF
TRBV7-2	TRBJ2-2	CASSLQQGGTGELFF
TRBV19	TRBJ2-1	CASSIGLAGAGYNEQFF